This TCR beta chain was captured in a study of cytomegalovirus exposure and HLA in healthy donors. Study details: Ancestry clustering placed roughly four fifths of around 400 genotyped donors in the Caucasian-associated cluster.

Broader study findings: There were a few CMV-associated chains whose specificity for CMV antigens was confirmed in vitro.

The PCR was carried out with 60 Vbeta primers and 13 Jbeta primers. Profiled with immunoSEQ multiplex PCR; TCRdb holds only in-frame clones, not every one. The table includes 150,000 to 200,000 clones, 65% to 80% detected once. Healthy donors of bone marrow made up the group. This clone has only a few counts. As yet, its antigen is unknown. Germline lookup yields CDR1 ENHRY and CDR2 SYGVKD. Trimming took 4 bases from V and 6 from J, leaving 13 bases between them. There are 14 residues in the CDR3. The clonotype was recovered from a woman aged 40 to 49 in good health and CMV-seronegative. The chain joins TRBV10-3 to TRBJ1-5; D ambiguous. The specimen sequenced was PBMCs. The CDR3 nucleotides are TGTGCCATCAGTGGGATATTGGAGGGTCAGCCCCAGCATTTT. It translates to CAISGILEGQPQHF.